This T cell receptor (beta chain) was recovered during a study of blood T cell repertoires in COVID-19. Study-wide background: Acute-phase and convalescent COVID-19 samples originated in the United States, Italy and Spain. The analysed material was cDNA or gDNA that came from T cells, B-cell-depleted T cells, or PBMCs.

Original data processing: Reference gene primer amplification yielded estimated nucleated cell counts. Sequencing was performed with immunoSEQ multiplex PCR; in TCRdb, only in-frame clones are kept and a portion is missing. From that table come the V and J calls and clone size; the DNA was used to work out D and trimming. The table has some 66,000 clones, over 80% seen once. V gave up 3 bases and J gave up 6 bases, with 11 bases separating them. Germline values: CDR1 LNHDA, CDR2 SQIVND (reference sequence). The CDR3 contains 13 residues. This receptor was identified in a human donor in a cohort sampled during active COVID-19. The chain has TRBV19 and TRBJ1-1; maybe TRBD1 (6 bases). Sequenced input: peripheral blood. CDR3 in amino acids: CASSISGEPEAFF. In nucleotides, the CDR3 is TGTGCCAGTAGTATTTCAGGGGAGCCTGAAGCTTTCTTT.